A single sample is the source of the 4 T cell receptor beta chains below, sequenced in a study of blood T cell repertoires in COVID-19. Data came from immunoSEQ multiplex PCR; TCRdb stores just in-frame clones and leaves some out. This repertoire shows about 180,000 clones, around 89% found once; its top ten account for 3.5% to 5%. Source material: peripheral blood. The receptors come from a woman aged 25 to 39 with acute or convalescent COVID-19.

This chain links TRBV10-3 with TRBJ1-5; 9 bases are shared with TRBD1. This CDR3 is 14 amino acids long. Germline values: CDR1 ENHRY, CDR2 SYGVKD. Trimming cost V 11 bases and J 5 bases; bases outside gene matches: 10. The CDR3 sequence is CAVSGQGSYQPQHF. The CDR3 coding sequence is TGTGCCGTCTCGGGACAGGGAAGTTATCAGCCCCAGCATTTT.

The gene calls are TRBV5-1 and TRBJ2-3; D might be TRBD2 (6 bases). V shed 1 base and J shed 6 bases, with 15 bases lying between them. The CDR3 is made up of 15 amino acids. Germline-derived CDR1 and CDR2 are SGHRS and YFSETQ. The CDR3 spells CASSLYGRGEDTQYF. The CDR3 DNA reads TGCGCCAGCAGCTTGTACGGGAGAGGGGAGGATACGCAGTATTTT.

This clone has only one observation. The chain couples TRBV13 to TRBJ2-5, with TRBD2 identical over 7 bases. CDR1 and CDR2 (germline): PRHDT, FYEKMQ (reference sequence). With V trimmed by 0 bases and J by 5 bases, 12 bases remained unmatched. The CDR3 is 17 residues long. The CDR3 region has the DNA TGTGCCAGCAGCTTAGGCGGGAGGCAGGCCCCGTTGGAGACCCAGTACTTC. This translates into CASSLGGRQAPLETQYF.

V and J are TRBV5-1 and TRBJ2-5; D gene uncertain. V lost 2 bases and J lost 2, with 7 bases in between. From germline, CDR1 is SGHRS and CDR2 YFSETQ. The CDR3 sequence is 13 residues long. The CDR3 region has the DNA TGCGCCAGCAGCTTCCGGGTTCAAGAGACCCAGTACTTC. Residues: CASSFRVQETQYF.